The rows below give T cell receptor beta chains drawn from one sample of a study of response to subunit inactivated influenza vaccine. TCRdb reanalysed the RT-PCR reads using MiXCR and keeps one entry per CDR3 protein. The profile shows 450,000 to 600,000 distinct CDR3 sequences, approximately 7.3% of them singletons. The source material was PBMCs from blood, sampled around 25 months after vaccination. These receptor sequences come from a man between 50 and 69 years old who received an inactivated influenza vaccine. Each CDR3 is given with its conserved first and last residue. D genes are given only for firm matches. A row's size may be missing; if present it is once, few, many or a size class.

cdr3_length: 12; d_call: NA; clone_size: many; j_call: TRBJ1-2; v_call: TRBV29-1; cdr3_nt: TGCAGCGCCCGAGGGAGTAGCGATGGCTACACCTTC; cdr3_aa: CSARGSSDGYTF
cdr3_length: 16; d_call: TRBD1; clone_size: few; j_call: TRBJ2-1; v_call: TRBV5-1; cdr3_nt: TGCGCCAGCAGCCCGGAGGACAGGGGCTATTACAATGAGCAGTTCTTC; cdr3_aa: CASSPEDRGYYNEQFF
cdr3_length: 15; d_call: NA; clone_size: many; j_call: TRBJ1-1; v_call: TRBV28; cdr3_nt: TGTGCCAGCAGCACCCATGTCGGGGTGTACACTGAAGCTTTCTTT; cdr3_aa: CASSTHVGVYTEAFF
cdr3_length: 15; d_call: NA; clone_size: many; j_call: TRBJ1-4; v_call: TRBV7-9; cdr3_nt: TGTGCCAGCAGCTTAGTGGGACCCAAGGTGGAAAAACTGTTTTTT; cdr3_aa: CASSLVGPKVEKLFF
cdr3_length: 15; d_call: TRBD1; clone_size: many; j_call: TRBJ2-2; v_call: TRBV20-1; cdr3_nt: TGCAGTGCCGCTCGGGACAGCTTTTGGCTCGGGGAGCTGTTTTTT; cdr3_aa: CSAARDSFWLGELFF
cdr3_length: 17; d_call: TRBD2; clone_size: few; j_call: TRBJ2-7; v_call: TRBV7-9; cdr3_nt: TGTGCCAGCAGCCCCCCCACGGTGGCTAGCGGGGCTTACGAGCAGTACTTC; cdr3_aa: CASSPPTVASGAYEQYF
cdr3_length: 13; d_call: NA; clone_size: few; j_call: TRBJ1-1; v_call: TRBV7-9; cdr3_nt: TGTGCCAGCAGTGACCTCCTTGGTACTGAAGCTTTCTTT; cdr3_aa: CASSDLLGTEAFF
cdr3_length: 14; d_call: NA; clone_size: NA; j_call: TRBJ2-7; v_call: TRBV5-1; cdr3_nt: TGCGCCAGCAGCTTATCGACAGATTCCTACGAGCAGTACTTC; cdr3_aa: CASSLSTDSYEQYF
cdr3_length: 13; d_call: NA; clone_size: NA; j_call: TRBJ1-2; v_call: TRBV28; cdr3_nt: TGTGCCACGTTAAATCTGGCGAGCTATGGCTACACCTTC; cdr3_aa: CATLNLASYGYTF
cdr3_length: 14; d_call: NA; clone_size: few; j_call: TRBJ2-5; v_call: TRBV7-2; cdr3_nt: TGTGCCAGCAGCTTAGACTACGCCCAGCTGTCCCAGTACTTC; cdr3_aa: CASSLDYAQLSQYF
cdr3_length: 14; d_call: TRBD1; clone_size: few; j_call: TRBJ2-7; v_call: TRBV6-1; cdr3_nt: TGTGCCAGCACCTACAGGGGACAAAGCTACGAGCAGTACTTC; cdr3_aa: CASTYRGQSYEQYF
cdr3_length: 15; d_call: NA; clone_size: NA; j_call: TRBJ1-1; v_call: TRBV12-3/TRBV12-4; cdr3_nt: TGTGCCAGCAGTTTACAACAGGCGAGCTTCACTGAAGCTTTCTTT; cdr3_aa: CASSLQQASFTEAFF
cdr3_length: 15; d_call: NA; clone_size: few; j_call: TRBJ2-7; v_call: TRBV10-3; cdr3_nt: TGTGCCATCAGTCGCCATTCGGACGGTTCCTACGAGCAGTACTTC; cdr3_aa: CAISRHSDGSYEQYF
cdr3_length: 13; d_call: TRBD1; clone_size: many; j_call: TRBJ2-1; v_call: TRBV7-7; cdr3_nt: TGTGCTAGCAGCTCAGGGGGCGTGAATGAGCAGTTCTTC; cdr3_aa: CASSSGGVNEQFF
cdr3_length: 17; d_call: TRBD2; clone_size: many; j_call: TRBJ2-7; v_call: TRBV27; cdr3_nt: TGTGCCAGCAGTTTACGACTAGCGGGGGGATACTCCTACGAGCAGTACTTC; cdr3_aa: CASSLRLAGGYSYEQYF
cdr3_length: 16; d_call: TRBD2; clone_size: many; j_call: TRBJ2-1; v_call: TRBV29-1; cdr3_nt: TGCAGCGTCAACGGACTAGCGGGGGGATCATACAATGAGCAGTTCTTC; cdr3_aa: CSVNGLAGGSYNEQFF
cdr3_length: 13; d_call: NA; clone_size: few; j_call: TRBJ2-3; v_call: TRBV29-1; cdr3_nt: TGCAGCGTAGGATATCGGGGAGACGATACGCAGTATTTT; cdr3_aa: CSVGYRGDDTQYF
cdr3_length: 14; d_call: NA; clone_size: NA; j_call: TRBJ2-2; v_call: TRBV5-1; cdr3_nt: TGCGCCAGCAGCTTGTCCAGACTAACCGGGGAGCTGTTTTTT; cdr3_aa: CASSLSRLTGELFF
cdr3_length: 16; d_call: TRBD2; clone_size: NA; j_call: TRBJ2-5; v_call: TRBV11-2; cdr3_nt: TGTGCCAGCAGCCCTACTAGCGGGGTATCCCAAGAGACCCAGTACTTC; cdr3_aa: CASSPTSGVSQETQYF
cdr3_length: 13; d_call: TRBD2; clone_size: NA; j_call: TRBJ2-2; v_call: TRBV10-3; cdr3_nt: TGTGCCACTAGCGGGAGGGTGCATCTGGAGCTGTTTTTT; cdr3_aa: CATSGRVHLELFF
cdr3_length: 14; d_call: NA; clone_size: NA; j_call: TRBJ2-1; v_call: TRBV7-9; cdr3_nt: TGTGCCAGCAGCTTAGCGAATCTGATACATGAGCAGTTCTTC; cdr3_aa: CASSLANLIHEQFF
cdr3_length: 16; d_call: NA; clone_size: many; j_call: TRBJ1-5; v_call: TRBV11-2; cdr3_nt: TGTGCCAGCAGCCCACTACAGGGTTGGCGCAATCAGCCCCAGCATTTT; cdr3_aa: CASSPLQGWRNQPQHF
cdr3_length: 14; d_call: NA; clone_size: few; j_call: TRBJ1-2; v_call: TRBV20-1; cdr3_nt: TGCAGTGCTAGAGACCCCTGGCCCCCTAGGGGCTACACCTTC; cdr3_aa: CSARDPWPPRGYTF
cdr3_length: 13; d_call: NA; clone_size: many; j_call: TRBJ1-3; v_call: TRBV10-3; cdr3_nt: TGTGCCACTTTGGACACCTCTGGAAACACCATATATTTT; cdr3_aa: CATLDTSGNTIYF
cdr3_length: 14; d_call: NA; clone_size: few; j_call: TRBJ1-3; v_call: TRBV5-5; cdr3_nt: TGTGCCAGCAGCTCTGCAGTGTCTGGAAACACCATATATTTT; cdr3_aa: CASSSAVSGNTIYF
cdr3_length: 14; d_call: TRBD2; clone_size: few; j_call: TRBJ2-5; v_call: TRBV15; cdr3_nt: TGTGCCACCAGCAGAGATCGGGGGGTTGGGACCCAGTACTTC; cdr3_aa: CATSRDRGVGTQYF
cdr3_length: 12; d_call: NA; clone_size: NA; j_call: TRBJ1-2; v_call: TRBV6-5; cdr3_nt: TGTGCCAGCACCACGGGGTTCTATGGCTACACCTTC; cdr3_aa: CASTTGFYGYTF
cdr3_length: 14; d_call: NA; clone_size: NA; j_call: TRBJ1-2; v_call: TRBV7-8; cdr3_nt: TGTGCCAGCAGCTTGGGGAGACAGATCTATGGCTACACCTTC; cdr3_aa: CASSLGRQIYGYTF
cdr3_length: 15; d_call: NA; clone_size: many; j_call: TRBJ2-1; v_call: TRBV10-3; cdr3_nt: TGTGCCATCAGCCCAGGCCGGGACTTTCTCAATGAGCAGTTCTTC; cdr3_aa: CAISPGRDFLNEQFF
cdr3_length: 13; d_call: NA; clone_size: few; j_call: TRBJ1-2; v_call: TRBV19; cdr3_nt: TGTGCCAGTAGTCCTCGGGCAGGTTATGGCTACACCTTC; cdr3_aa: CASSPRAGYGYTF
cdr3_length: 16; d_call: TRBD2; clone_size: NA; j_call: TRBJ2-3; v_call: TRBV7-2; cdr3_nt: TGTGCCAGCAGACAAACTAGCGGGGGTAACACAGATACGCAGTATTTT; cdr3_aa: CASRQTSGGNTDTQYF
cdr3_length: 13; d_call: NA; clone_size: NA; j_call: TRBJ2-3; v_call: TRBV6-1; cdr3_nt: TGTGCCAGCAGCCCCCCTCGGTCTGATACGCAGTATTTT; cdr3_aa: CASSPPRSDTQYF
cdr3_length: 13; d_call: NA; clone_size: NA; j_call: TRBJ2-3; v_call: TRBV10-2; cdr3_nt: TGCGCCAGCAGTGACTTTGTGGCAGATACGCAGTATTTT; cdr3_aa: CASSDFVADTQYF
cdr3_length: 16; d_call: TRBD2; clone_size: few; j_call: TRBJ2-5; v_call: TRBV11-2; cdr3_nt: TGTGCCAGCAGCTTAGAGGCTAGCGGGTATGATGAGACCCAGTACTTC; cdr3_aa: CASSLEASGYDETQYF
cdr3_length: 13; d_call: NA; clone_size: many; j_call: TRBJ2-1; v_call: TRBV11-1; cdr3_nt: TGTGCCAGCAGCACCGGGACTGCGGGTGAGCAGTTCTTC; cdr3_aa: CASSTGTAGEQFF
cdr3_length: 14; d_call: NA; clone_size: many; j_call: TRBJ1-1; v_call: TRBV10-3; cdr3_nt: TGTGCCATGCGGGTGACAGGAGATAACACTGAAGCTTTCTTT; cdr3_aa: CAMRVTGDNTEAFF
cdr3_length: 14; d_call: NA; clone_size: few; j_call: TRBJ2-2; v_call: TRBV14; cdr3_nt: TGTGCCAGCAGCCAATTCTTTGGGGCCGGGGAGCTGTTTTTT; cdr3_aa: CASSQFFGAGELFF
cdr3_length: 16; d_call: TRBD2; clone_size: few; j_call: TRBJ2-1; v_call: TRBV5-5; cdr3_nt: TGTGCCAGCAGCTTACTAGCGGGCGACTCCTACAATGAGCAGTTCTTC; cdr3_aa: CASSLLAGDSYNEQFF
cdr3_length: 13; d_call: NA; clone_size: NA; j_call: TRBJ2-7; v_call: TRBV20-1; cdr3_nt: TGCAGTGCGGGGGAGGGGGAGTCCTACGAGCAGTACTTC; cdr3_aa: CSAGEGESYEQYF
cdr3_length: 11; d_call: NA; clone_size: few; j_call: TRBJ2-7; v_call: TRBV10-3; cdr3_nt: TGTGCCATCACCGACAACTACGAGCAGTACTTC; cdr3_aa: CAITDNYEQYF
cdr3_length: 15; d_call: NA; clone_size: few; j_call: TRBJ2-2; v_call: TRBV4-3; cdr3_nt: TGCGCCAGCCGAAAGGGGGGGGCGGTCACCGGGGAGCTGTTTTTT; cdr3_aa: CASRKGGAVTGELFF
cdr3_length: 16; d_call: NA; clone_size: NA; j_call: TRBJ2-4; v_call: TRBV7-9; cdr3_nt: TGTGCCAGCAGCTCAGGTGGCCAAGAGGCCAAAAACATTCAGTACTTC; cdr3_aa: CASSSGGQEAKNIQYF
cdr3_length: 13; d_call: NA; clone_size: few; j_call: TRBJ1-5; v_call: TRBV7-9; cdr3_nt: TGTGCCAGCAGCTTAAAGGGGTTGAATCCCCAGCATTTT; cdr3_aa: CASSLKGLNPQHF
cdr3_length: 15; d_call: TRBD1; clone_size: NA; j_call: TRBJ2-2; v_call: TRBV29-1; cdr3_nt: TGCAGCGTCTTAGGACAGGGGGCACGGACCGGGGAGCTGTTTTTT; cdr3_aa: CSVLGQGARTGELFF
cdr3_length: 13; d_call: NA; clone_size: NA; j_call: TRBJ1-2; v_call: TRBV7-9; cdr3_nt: TGTGCCAGCAGCCTCGGGACGTCGAATGGCTACACCTTC; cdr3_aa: CASSLGTSNGYTF
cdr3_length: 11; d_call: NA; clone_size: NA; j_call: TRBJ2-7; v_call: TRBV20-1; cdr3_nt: TGCAGTGGGCTAGCGAATGACGAGCAGTACTTC; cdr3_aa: CSGLANDEQYF
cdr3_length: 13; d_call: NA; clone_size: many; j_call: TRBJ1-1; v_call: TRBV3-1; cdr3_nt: TGTGCCAGCAGCGCACCAAGCAACACTGAAGCTTTCTTT; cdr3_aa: CASSAPSNTEAFF
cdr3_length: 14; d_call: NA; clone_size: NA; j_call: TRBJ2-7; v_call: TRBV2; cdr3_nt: TGTGCCAGCAGTGAAATTATTTTTGATTACGAGCAGTACTTC; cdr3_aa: CASSEIIFDYEQYF